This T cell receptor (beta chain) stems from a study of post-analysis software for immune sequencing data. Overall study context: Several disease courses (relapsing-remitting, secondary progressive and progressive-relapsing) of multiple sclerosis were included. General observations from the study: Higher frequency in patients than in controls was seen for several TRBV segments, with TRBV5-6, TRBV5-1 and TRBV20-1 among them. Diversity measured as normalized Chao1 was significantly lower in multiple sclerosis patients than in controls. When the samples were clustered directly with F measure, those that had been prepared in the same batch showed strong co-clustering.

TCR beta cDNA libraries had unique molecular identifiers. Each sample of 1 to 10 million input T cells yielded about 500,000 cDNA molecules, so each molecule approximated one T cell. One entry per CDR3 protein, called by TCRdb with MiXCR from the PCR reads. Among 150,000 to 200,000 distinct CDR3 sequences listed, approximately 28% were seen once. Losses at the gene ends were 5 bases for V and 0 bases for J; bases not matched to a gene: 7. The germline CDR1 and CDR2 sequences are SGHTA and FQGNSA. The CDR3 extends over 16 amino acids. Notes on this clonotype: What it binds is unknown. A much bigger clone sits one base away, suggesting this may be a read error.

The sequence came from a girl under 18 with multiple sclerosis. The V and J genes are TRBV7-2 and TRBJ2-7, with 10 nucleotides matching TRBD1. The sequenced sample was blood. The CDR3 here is CASSPRTGGSSYEQYF. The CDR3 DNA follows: TGTGCCAGCAGCCCTAGGACAGGGGGGAGCTCCTACGAGCAGTACTTC.